This T cell receptor beta chain was recovered during a study of T cells in Graves' hyperthyroidism and ophthalmopathy. V dropped 3 bases and J dropped 0 bases, with 15 bases sitting between them. Germline V CDR1 and CDR2: SGDLS, YYNGEE. The CDR3 loop spans 16 amino acids. Concerning this clonotype itself: What it binds is unknown.

Uncontrolled infection, other autoimmune disease, pregnancy or lactation led to exclusion. Study outcomes and limitations: A model of 13 V-J pairs discriminated ophthalmopathy from stable hyperthyroidism. Model output signaled ophthalmopathy a median approximately 6 months ahead of onset. Blood held most thyroid clonotypes expanded above 0.001 frequency.

There were TCR beta CDR3 regions amplified from RNA transcripts. First-round RT-PCR with HTBI primers amplified the TCR CDR3 region. MiXCR, run by TCRdb on the multiplex PCR reads, gives a single entry per CDR3 protein. This sample has roughly 500,000 distinct CDR3 sequences, with roughly 45% found just once. The source of this sequence is an adult woman with Graves' disease, either hyperthyroidism or ophthalmopathy (not recorded which). The sequenced sample was peripheral blood or thyroid tissue (not recorded which). The J gene is TRBJ1-1, the V gene TRBV9; no reliable D call. CDR3 loop: CASSEQDGFLNTEAFF. Written as DNA, the CDR3 is TGTGCCAGCAGCGAGCAGGACGGATTTTTGAACACTGAAGCTTTCTTT.